Below, 22 T cell receptor beta chains from the same sample are listed, as sequenced in a study of T cells in Graves' hyperthyroidism and ophthalmopathy. TCR beta CDR3 regions were amplified from RNA transcripts. A set of HTBI primers served as the primers for a first-round RT-PCR of the TCR CDR3. TCRdb recomputed calls from the multiplex PCR reads with MiXCR, one row per CDR3 protein. The sample lists about 350,000 distinct CDR3 sequences, about 15% seen once, with about 22% in the top ten. Sequences were obtained from blood. The receptors were gathered from a woman younger than 45 with Graves' hyperthyroidism.

The chain links TRBV11-2 to TRBJ2-2; 7 bases align to TRBD1. The V gene end was trimmed by 5 bases and the J gene end by 3 bases; junction bases not matched to a gene: 3. The V gene's germline CDR1 is SGHAT and CDR2 FQNNGV. The CDR3 is made up of 14 amino acids. This CDR3 is CASSQGQHTGELFF. The CDR3, as DNA: TGTGCCAGCAGCCAGGGACAGCACACCGGGGAGCTGTTTTTT. Looking up the rest from reference TRBV11-2 and TRBJ2-2 gives the full variable domain: EAGVAQSPRYKIIEKRQSVAFWCNPISGHATLYWYQQILGQGPKLLIQFQNNGVVDDSQLPKDRFSAERLKGVDSTLKIQPAKLEDSAVYLCASSQGQHTGELFFGEGSRLTVL.

This clonotype came up many times. The CDR3 loop reads CASSKTLNEQYF. In DNA, the CDR3 is TGTGCCAGCAGCAAGACCCTGAACGAGCAGTACTTC. The chain carries TRBV7-2 and TRBJ2-7; no definite D call. Germline V gives CDR1 SGHTA, CDR2 FQGNSA. The ends were cut back, 5 bases at V and 5 bases at J, with 10 bases in the middle. The CDR3 runs 12 residues.

This clonotype was recorded at least ten times. V gene TRBV18 combines with J gene TRBJ1-1, with 9 bases fitting TRBD1. V gave up 3 bases and J gave up 5 bases; unmatched junction bases: 7. Germline V lookup: CDR1 KGHSH, CDR2 LQKENI. CDR3 length equals 15 residues. CDR3 protein: CASSPFGTGRTEAFF. In nucleotides, the CDR3 is TGTGCCAGCTCACCTTTTGGGACAGGGCGGACTGAAGCTTTCTTT.

This clonotype has just a few counts. This chain joins TRBV7-6 and TRBJ2-2, with unresolved D. Trimming stripped 3 bases from V and 4 bases from J, with 6 bases between. Germline CDR1 and CDR2: SGHVS and FNYEAQ. The CDR3 spans 13 residues. CDR3 nucleotide sequence: TGTGCCAGCAGCTTTAACCCCACCGGGGAGCTGTTTTTT. This translates into CASSFNPTGELFF.

This clonotype was seen ten or more times. This chain joins TRBV11-2 and TRBJ2-7; no definite D call. The length of the CDR3 is 12 residues. The germline CDR1 and CDR2 sequences are SGHAT and FQNNGV. The V gene lost 2 bases and the J gene lost 8 bases, with 10 bases spanning the gap. The CDR3 bases are TGTGCCAGCAGCTTATCCTTACGGCAGCAGTACTTC. Its translation: CASSLSLRQQYF.

Remarks on this clonotype: A read error may explain this, as a much larger clone is one base away. This chain uses TRBV14 with TRBJ2-5; D not resolved. The germline V gene encodes CDR1 SGHDN and CDR2 FVKESK. The CDR3 length is 14 residues. Trimming took off 0 bases at V and 4 bases at J, with 9 bases between the two ends. The CDR3 bases are TGTGCCAGCAGCCAAGAGGCTCTCCGAGAGACCCAGTACTTC. This encodes CASSQEALRETQYF.

The rearrangement links TRBV2 to TRBJ2-2, with 11 nucleotides matching TRBD2. The length of the CDR3 is 16 residues. Unmatched junction bases numbered 8, after V lost 4 bases and J lost 7 bases. Germline CDR1 is SNHLY and CDR2 is FYNNEI. CDR3 sequence reads: CASSVRSGRAGGELFF. CDR3 bases: TGTGCCAGCAGTGTCCGTAGCGGGAGGGCGGGCGGGGAGCTGTTTTTT.

V and J are TRBV7-2 and TRBJ2-4; possible D gene TRBD1, 6 bases. CDR3 length: 14 residues. Per germline, CDR1 SGHTA and CDR2 FQGNSA. V was clipped by 5 bases and J by 0 bases, with 8 bases between them. The DNA for the CDR3 is TGTGCCAGCAGCACGGACAGAGCCAAAAACATTCAGTACTTC. Its translation: CASSTDRAKNIQYF.

The table lists this clonotype with many counts. J is TRBJ1-3 and V is TRBV15; D ambiguous. Germline V lookup: CDR1 LNHNV, CDR2 YYDKDF (reference sequence). This CDR3 is built from 13 residues. V was pared by 0 bases and J by 0 bases, with 0 bases between. The CDR3 DNA follows: TGTGCCACCAGCAGAGACTCTGGAAACACCATATATTTT. Protein product: CATSRDSGNTIYF.

Many counts were recorded for this clonotype. The rearrangement joins TRBV6-1 to TRBJ2-3; 7 positions agree with TRBD1. The CDR3 totals 13 residues. Germline V gene lookup returns CDR1 MNHNS and CDR2 SASEGT. Unmatched junction bases numbered 2, after V lost 4 bases and J lost 4 bases. The CDR3 here is CASSVDRADTQYF. The DNA of the CDR3 is TGTGCCAGCAGTGTCGACAGGGCAGATACGCAGTATTTT.

The chain combines TRBV20-1 with TRBJ1-1, with D perhaps TRBD1 (5 bases). CDR3 length: 12 amino acids. Germline-derived CDR1 and CDR2 are DFQATT and SNEGSKA (reference sequence). V dropped 8 bases and J dropped 5 bases, with 15 bases sitting between them. The DNA for the CDR3 is TGCAGTCCCTGGGGGGGGGATACTGAAGCTTTCTTT. It codes for CSPWGGDTEAFF.

This clonotype was counted a few times. This chain connects TRBV28 to TRBJ2-7; 9 nucleotides match TRBD2. Germline V gene sequence: CDR1 MDHEN, CDR2 SYDVKM. With 6 bases clipped from V and 0 bases from J, the junction kept 0 bases outside the gene matches. The CDR3 runs to 13 residues. CDR3 DNA sequence: TGTGCCAGCAGGGGACTAGCCTCCTACGAGCAGTACTTC. The encoded protein is CASRGLASYEQYF.

This clonotype has a count of ten or more. The genes are TRBV27 and TRBJ2-7; TRBD2 matches 8 bases. This CDR3 is 15 amino acids long. The germline V gene has CDR1 MNHEY and CDR2 SMNVEV (reference sequence). Unmatched junction bases numbered 13, after V lost 9 bases and J lost 3 bases. CDR3 in amino acids: CASKNLAGSNYEQYF. The CDR3 nucleotides are TGTGCCAGTAAAAATCTAGCGGGCAGCAACTACGAGCAGTACTTC.

This clonotype was counted a few times. The chain links TRBV6-2 or TRBV6-3 to TRBJ2-1; D possibly matches TRBD1 or TRBD2 (5 bases each). The ends were cut back, 2 bases at V and 6 bases at J, with 11 bases in the middle. Germline V gene data show CDR1 as MNHEY and CDR2 as SVGEGT. The CDR3 runs 14 residues. The CDR3 DNA sequence: TGTGCCAGCAGTTACCGGGCAGGGACCAATGAGCAGTTCTTC. This gives the protein CASSYRAGTNEQFF.

This chain joins TRBV25-1 and TRBJ1-1; D gene uncertain. The CDR3 has 15 amino acids. Per germline, CDR1 MGHDK and CDR2 SYGVNS. Deletions cut 1 base from V and 5 bases from J, with 14 bases between. CDR3 DNA: TGTGCCAGCAGTGAATCCCCAGGACGAGGAACTGAAGCTTTCTTT. Encoded protein: CASSESPGRGTEAFF.

This clonotype was counted many times. This sequence joins TRBV2 and TRBJ2-7; TRBD2 matches at 7 bases. Germline CDR1 SNHLY, CDR2 FYNNEI. This CDR3 spans 16 amino acids. Trimming at V came to 8 bases and at J to 2 bases, leaving 15 bases not matched to a gene. The DNA of the CDR3 is TGTGCCAGCGGGAGGGCTAGCGGTGAGGTAACCTACGAGCAGTACTTC. This translates into CASGRASGEVTYEQYF.

The chain uses TRBV20-1 and TRBJ2-7, with 9 bases matching TRBD2. In germline, CDR1 is DFQATT, CDR2 SNEGSKA (reference sequence). The CDR3 is 14 residues long. With V trimmed by 0 bases and J by 4 bases, 4 bases remained unmatched. The CDR3 DNA reads TGCAGTGCTAGAGAGGGGGCGGGGGGGTACGAGCAGTACTTC. Amino acids: CSAREGAGGYEQYF.

The table lists this clonotype with a few counts. J is TRBJ2-5 and V is TRBV13, with D maybe TRBD1 (5 bases). The germline CDR1 and CDR2 sequences are PRHDT and FYEKMQ (reference sequence). V gave up 5 bases and J gave up 4 bases, with 11 bases separating them. The CDR3 totals 13 residues. The CDR3 spells CASSPGPSETQYF. Here the CDR3 DNA reads TGTGCCAGCAGCCCAGGGCCCTCAGAGACCCAGTACTTC. Supplemented by reference TRBV13 and TRBJ2-5, the full variable domain reads AAGVIQSPRHLIKEKRETATLKCYPIPRHDTVYWYQQGPGQDPQFLISFYEKMQSDKGSIPDRFSAQQFSDYHSELNMSSLELGDSALYFCASSPGPSETQYFGPGTRLLVL.

This chain connects TRBV19 to TRBJ1-1; D is ambiguous. Germline CDR1 is LNHDA and CDR2 is SQIVND (reference sequence). V was shortened by 6 bases and J by 0 bases, with 11 bases between the two germline ends. The CDR3 runs 14 residues. The CDR3 DNA follows: TGTGCCAGTAGGGAGGGCTACATGAACACTGAAGCTTTCTTT. Amino acids: CASREGYMNTEAFF.

On this clonotype itself: This may come from a read error, since a much larger clone is one base off. V gene TRBV7-2 combines with J gene TRBJ1-2; D might be TRBD1 (5 bases). CDR3 length equals 16 residues. V gave up 5 bases and J gave up 6 bases, with 22 bases separating them. Germline values: CDR1 SGHTA, CDR2 FQGNSA. In DNA form, the CDR3 reads TGTGCCAGCAGCCCCACCGACCGGGACCTCAACCATGGCTACACCTTC. Translating it yields CASSPTDRDLNHGYTF.

CDR3 residues: CASRQGLGRSYNEQFF. In DNA, the CDR3 is TGTGCCAGCAGACAAGGTCTAGGAAGGTCCTACAATGAGCAGTTCTTC. The chain couples TRBV7-9 to TRBJ2-1; D is unclear. Trimming took 6 bases from V and 1 from J, leaving 16 bases between them. The CDR3 has 16 amino acids. CDR1 is SEHNR, CDR2 FQNEAQ, per germline (reference sequence).

This chain joins TRBV7-9 and TRBJ2-7, with D possibly TRBD2 on 6 matching bases. V gave up 2 bases and J gave up 5 bases, with 28 bases separating them. Germline CDR1 is SEHNR and CDR2 is FQNEAQ (reference sequence). This CDR3 comprises 19 residues. In DNA, the CDR3 is TGTGCCAGCAGCTTAATTCTCACACGGGGCCGGGGGAGTAGCCACGAGCAGTACTTC. The encoded protein is CASSLILTRGRGSSHEQYF.